The T cell receptor (beta chain) described here comes from a study of cytotoxic CD8 clonotypes in ibrutinib-treated CLL. About the research overall: Of a cohort that held around 10 relapsed/refractory and around 16 treatment-naive patients, about 18 were IGHV unmutated. Samples showed on average about 260,000 productive templates and about 100,000 productive rearrangements. Study-level findings and limits: Samples were collected at differing times from sustained-remission and progressing patients.

About this clone itself: As yet, its antigen is unknown.

The assay was immunoSEQ multiplex PCR, and TCRdb's table has in-frame clones only and misses some. The table records 130,000 to 150,000 clones, approximately 80% of them present only once. Looked up from germline, CDR1 is SGHDN and CDR2 is FVKESK. The V gene lost 6 bases and the J gene lost 4 bases, with 12 bases spanning the gap. The CDR3 extends over 13 amino acids. The source material was PBMCs, sampled after 12 months of ibrutinib treatment. The TCR originated in a human donor with chronic lymphocytic leukemia. The genes are TRBV14 and TRBJ1-1, with D unclear. The CDR3: CASRRGLGTEAFF. DNA of the CDR3: TGTGCCAGCAGAAGAGGTCTTGGCACTGAAGCTTTCTTT.